This T cell receptor (beta chain) came from a study of control samples from healthy donors and cancer patients. CDR1 is KGHSH and CDR2 is LQKENI in the germline V gene. The V end was cut by 7 bases, the J end by 14 bases, with 23 bases between. This CDR3 is 14 amino acids long. Here immunoSEQ multiplex PCR was the method, and the copy in TCRdb shows in-frame clones only, minus some. This sample has 170,000 or so clones; 75% to 95% occur once, and the top ten carry roughly 2%. The specimen was blood. The V and J genes are TRBV18 and TRBJ1-4; the D is unclear. This receptor was taken from a woman in her thirties or forties in good health. CDR3 nucleotide sequence: TGTGCCAGCTTCTCACTCCCACAGTCTGCGGTTCTGTTTTTT. This translates into CASFSLPQSAVLFF.